This T cell receptor (beta chain) originates from a study of post-analysis software for immune sequencing data. Study in general: The disease courses covered relapsing-remitting, secondary progressive and progressive-relapsing multiple sclerosis. Study results and limitations: By F measure, strong co-clustering occurred among samples prepared in the same batch. Compared against controls, patients with multiple sclerosis displayed significantly lower normalized Chao1 diversity. Higher frequency in patients than in controls was seen for roughly five TRBV segments, with TRBV5-6, TRBV5-1 and TRBV20-1 among them.

Unique molecular identifiers tagged the TCR beta cDNA libraries. Researchers reported approximately 500,000 cDNA molecules coming from approximately 1 to 10 million T cells. TCRdb called the PCR reads again in MiXCR, with one record for every CDR3 protein. The data hold some 700,000 distinct CDR3 sequences, with 55% to 60% observed a single time. V dropped 2 bases and J dropped 1 base, with 5 bases sitting between them. The germline gives CDR1 MNHNY, CDR2 SVGAGI (reference sequence). The CDR3 covers 13 residues. There are a few counts of this clonotype. Its antigen remains unidentified. V and J are TRBV6-6 and TRBJ1-2; D is ambiguous. The source is a girl aged 2 to 10 with multiple sclerosis. The sample taken for sequencing was blood. The DNA for the CDR3 is TGTGCCAGCAGTTACGCAGATAACTATGGCTACACCTTC. Translation gives CASSYADNYGYTF.